This section outlines one T cell receptor beta chain sequence together with its context. Antigen: not known. Sample treatment: 15 to 20 received Ad26.COV2.S at low or high dose, single or two shots; roughly 5 received placebo; per-sample allocation not given. Sampling happened 63 days after the first vaccine or placebo injection. Built on an Ad26 vector, the vaccine expressed Wuhan-strain SARS-CoV-2 spike. This specimen comes from a study of Ad26.COV2.S vaccination and SARS-CoV-2 variants. General study findings and limits: Similar non-spike TCR breadth was observed in recipients of vaccine and of placebo.

Profiling relied on immunoSEQ multiplex PCR, and the TCRdb table lists in-frame clones only, not all of them. This sample carries 380,000 or so clones, 83% of them seen once, and the ten largest clones take almost 7.5%. The germline V gene encodes CDR1 GTSNPN and CDR2 SVGIG (reference sequence). J lost 8 bases, V lost 2 bases, and 9 bases had no gene match. CDR3 length: 15 residues. This receptor was taken from a person between 18 and 60 years old who received the Ad26.COV2.S COVID-19 vaccine or a placebo. The sequencing here drew on peripheral blood, taken in a trial of Ad26.COV2.S vaccine versus placebo. This chain connects TRBV30 to TRBJ1-6, with TRBD1 matching 7 bases. CDR3 nucleotides: TGTGCCTGGAGTTCCAGGGGGGGGGCTTATTCACCCCTCCACTTT. Protein product: CAWSSRGGAYSPLHF. The complete variable domain, with remaining parts taken from reference TRBV30 and TRBJ1-6, reads SQTIHQWPATLVQPVGSPLSLECTVEGTSNPNLYWYRQAAGRGLQLLFYSVGIGQISSEVPQNLSASRPQDRQFILSSKKLLLSDSGFYLCAWSSRGGAYSPLHFGNGTRLTVT.